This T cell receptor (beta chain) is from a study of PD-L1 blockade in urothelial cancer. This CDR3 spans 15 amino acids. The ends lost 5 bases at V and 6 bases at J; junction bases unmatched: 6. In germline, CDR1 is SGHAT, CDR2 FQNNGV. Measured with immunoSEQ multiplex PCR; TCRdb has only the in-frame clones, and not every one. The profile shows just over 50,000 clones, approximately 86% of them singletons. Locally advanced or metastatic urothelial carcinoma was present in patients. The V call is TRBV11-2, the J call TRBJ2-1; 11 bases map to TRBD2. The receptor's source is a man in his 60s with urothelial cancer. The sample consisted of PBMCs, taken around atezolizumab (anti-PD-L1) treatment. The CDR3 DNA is TGTGCCAGCAGCAAACTAGCGGGAGACGGCAATGAGCAGTTCTTC. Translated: CASSKLAGDGNEQFF.